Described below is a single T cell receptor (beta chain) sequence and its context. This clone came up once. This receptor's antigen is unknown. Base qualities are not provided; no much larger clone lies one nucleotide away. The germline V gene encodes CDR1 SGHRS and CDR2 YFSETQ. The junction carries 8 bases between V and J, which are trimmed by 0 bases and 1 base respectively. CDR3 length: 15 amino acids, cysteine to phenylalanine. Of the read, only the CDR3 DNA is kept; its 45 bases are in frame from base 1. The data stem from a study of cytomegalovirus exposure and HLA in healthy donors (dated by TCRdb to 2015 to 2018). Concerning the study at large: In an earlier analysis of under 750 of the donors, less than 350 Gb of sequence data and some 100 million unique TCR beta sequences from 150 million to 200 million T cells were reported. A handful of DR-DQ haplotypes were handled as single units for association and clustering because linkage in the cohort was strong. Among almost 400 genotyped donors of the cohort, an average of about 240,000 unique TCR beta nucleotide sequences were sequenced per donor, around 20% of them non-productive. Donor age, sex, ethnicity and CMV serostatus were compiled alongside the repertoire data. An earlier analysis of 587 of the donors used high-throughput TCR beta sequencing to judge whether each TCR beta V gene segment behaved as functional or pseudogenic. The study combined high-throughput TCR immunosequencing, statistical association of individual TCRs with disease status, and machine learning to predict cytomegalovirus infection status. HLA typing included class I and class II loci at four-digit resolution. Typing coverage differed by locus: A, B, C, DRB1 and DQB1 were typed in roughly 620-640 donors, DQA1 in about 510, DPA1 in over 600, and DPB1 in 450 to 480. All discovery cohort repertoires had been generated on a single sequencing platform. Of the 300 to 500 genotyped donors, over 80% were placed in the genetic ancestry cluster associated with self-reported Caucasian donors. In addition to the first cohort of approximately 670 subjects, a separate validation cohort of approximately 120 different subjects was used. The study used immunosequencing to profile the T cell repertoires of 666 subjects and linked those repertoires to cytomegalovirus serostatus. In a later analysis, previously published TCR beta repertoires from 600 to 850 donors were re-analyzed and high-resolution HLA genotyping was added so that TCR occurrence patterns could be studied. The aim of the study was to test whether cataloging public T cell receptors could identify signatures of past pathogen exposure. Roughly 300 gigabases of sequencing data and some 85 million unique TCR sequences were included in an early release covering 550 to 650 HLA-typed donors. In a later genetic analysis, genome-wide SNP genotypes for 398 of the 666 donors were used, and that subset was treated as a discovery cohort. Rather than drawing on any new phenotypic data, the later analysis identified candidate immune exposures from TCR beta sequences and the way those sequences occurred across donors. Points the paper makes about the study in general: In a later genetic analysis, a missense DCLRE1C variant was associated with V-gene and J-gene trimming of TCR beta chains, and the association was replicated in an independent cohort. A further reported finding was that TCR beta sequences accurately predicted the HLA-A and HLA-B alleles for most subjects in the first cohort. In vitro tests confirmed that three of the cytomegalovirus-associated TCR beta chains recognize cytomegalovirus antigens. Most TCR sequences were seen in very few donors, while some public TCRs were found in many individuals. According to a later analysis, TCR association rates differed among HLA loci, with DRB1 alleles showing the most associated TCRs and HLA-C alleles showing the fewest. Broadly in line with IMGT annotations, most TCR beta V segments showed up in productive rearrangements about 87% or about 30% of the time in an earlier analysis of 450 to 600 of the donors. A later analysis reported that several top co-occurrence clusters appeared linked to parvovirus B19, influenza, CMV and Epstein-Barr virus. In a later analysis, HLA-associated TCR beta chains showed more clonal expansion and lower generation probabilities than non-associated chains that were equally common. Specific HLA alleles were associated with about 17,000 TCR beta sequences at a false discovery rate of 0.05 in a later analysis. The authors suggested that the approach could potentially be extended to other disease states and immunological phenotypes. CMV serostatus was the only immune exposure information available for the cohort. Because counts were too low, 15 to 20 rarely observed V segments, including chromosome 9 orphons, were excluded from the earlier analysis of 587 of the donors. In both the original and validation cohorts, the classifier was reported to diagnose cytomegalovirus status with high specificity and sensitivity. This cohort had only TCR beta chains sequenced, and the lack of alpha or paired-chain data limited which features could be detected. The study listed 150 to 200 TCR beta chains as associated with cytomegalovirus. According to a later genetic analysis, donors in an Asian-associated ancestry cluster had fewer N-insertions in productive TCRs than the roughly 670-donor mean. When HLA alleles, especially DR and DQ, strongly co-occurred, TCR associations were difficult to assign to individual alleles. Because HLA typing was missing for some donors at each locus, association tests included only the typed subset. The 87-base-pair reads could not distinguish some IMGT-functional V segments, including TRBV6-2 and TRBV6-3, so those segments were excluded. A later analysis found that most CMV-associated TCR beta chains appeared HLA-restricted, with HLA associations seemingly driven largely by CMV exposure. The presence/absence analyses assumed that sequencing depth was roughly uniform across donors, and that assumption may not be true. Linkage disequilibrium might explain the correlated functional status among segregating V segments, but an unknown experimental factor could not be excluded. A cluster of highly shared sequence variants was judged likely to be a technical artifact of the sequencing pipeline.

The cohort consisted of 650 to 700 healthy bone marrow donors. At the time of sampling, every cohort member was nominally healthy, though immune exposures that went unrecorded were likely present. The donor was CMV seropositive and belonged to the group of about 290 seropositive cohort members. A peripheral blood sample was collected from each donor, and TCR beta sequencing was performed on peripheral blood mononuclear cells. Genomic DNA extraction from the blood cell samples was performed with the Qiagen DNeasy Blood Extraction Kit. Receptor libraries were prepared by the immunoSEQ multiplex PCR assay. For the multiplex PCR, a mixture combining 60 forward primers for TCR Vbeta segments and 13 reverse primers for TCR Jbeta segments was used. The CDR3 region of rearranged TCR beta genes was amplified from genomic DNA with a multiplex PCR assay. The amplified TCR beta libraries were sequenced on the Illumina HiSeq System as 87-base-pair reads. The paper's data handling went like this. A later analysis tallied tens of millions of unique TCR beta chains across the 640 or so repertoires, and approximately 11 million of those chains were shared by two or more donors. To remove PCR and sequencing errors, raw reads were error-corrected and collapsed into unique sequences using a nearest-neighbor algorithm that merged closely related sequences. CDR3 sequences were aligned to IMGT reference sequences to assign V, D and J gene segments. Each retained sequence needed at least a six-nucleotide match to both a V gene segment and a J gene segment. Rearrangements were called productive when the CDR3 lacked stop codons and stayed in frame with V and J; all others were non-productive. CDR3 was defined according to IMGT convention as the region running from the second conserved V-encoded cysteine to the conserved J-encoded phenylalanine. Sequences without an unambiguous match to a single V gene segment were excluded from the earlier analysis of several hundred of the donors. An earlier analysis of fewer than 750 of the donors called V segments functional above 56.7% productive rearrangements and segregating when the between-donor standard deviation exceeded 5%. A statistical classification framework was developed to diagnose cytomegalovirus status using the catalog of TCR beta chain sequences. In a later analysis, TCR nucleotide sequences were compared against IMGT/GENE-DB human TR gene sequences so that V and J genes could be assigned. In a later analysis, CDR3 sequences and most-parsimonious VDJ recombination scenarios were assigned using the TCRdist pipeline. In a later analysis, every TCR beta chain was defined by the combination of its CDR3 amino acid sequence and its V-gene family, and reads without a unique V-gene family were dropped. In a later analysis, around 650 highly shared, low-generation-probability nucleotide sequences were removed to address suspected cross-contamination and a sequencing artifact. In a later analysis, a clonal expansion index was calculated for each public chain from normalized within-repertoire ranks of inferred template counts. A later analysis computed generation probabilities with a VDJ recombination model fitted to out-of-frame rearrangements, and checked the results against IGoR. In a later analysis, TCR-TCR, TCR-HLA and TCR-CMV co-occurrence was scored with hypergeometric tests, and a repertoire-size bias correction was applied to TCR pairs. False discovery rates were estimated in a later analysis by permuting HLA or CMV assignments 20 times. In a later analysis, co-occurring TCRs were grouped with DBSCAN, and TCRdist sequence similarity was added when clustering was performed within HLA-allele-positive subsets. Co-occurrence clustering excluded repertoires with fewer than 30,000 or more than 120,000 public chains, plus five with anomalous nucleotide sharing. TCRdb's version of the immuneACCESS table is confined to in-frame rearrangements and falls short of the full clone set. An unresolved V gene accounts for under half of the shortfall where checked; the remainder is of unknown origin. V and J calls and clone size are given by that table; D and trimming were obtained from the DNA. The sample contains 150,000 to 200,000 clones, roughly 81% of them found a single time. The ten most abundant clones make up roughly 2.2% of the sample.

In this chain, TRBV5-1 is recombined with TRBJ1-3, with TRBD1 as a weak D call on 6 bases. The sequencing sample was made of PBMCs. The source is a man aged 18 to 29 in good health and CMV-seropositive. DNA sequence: TGCGCCAGCAGCTTGGAGGGACAATCTGGAAACACCATATATTTT. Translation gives CASSLEGQSGNTIYF. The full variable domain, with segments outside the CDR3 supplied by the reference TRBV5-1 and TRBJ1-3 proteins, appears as KAGVTQTPRYLIKTRGQQVTLSCSPISGHRSVSWYQQTPGQGLQFLFEYFSETQRNKGNFPGRFSGRQFSNSRSEMNVSTLELGDSALYLCASSLEGQSGNTIYFGEGSWLTVV.